The source of this T cell receptor beta chain is a study of blood T cell repertoires in COVID-19. Study at large: The analysed material was cDNA or gDNA that came from T cells, B-cell-depleted T cells, or PBMCs.

In its sample, this clone was seen a few times. Repertoires were generated with immunoSEQ multiplex PCR, while TCRdb's copy carries only in-frame clones and drops some. Of fewer than 600,000 clones in the sample, nearly 90% were seen once. Germline assignment: CDR1 SGHTA and CDR2 FQGTGA. This CDR3 is 15 amino acids long. Trimming stripped 2 bases from V and 0 bases from J, with 7 bases between. Enrolled during active infection, Seattle patients were then followed longitudinally. The source is a man between 18 and 29 years old with COVID-19, enrolled during active disease. The chain recombines TRBV7-3 with TRBJ2-2; D is uncertain. The source material was peripheral blood. The CDR3 here is CASSLSASNTGELFF. The CDR3 region has the DNA TGTGCCAGCAGCTTATCAGCGTCGAACACCGGGGAGCTGTTTTTT.